The rows below give T cell receptor beta chains drawn from one sample of a study of T cells in Graves' hyperthyroidism and ophthalmopathy. MiXCR was run by TCRdb on the multiplex PCR reads, yielding one entry per CDR3 protein. The sample comprises 100,000 to 140,000 distinct CDR3 sequences, 15% to 20% of which are singletons, and about 44% rests with the top ten. Sequencing was carried out using blood. These receptors were taken from a woman between 45 and 65 years old with Graves' hyperthyroidism. CDR3s include the opening cysteine and the closing phenylalanine or tryptophan. D genes are given only for firm matches. Clone sizes are given selectively: once, few, many, or a class where the clone is expanded.

length: 12
V: TRBV29-1
size: many
D: TRBD1
J: TRBJ1-2
DNA: TGCAGCGTTACAGGGGTTAACTATGGCTACACCTTC
CDR3: CSVTGVNYGYTF

length: 15
V: TRBV7-2
size: many
D: TRBD1
J: TRBJ1-4
DNA: TGTGCCAGCAGCCGACTCTCAGGGGGAGGAGAAAAACTGTTTTTT
CDR3: CASSRLSGGGEKLFF

length: 14
V: TRBV28
size: many
D: NA
J: TRBJ1-3
DNA: TGTGCCACCTCAGACCCCGGCTCTGGAAACACCATATATTTT
CDR3: CATSDPGSGNTIYF

length: 15
V: TRBV10-3
size: NA
D: NA
J: TRBJ2-5
DNA: TGTGCCATCAGTGAGTCGTACAGGGCTCAAGAGACCCAGTACTTC
CDR3: CAISESYRAQETQYF

length: 14
V: TRBV7-3
size: many
D: TRBD1
J: TRBJ1-1
DNA: TGTGCCAGCAGCTTAGGGACAGGGCGAGGTGAAGCTTTCTTT
CDR3: CASSLGTGRGEAFF

length: 18
V: TRBV6-1
size: many
D: TRBD1
J: TRBJ1-5
DNA: TGTGCCAGCAGCCAAAACCCGGGAGGGCAGGGGGCCGATCAGCCCCAGCATTTT
CDR3: CASSQNPGGQGADQPQHF

length: 14
V: TRBV20-1
size: many
D: NA
J: TRBJ1-1
DNA: TGCAGTGCTAGATTTGTTGGATCGAACACTGAAGCTTTCTTT
CDR3: CSARFVGSNTEAFF

length: 13
V: TRBV4-2
size: many
D: NA
J: TRBJ1-1
DNA: TGTGCCAGCAGCCAAGTTCAAGTCCCTGAAGCTTTCTTT
CDR3: CASSQVQVPEAFF

length: 16
V: TRBV5-8
size: NA
D: NA
J: TRBJ1-4
DNA: TGTGCCAGCAGCTCGGGGGGCGGTACAACTAATGAAAAACTGTTTTTT
CDR3: CASSSGGGTTNEKLFF

length: 11
V: TRBV27
size: many
D: NA
J: TRBJ1-1
DNA: TGTGCCAGCAGTCAGGGCGGTGAAGCTTTCTTT
CDR3: CASSQGGEAFF

length: 15
V: TRBV6-9
size: NA
D: TRBD2
J: TRBJ2-7
DNA: TGTGCCAGCAGTTTCCGGCGGGGGAGAAGCTACGGGCAGTACTTC
CDR3: CASSFRRGRSYGQYF

length: 16
V: TRBV19
size: many
D: NA
J: TRBJ2-2
DNA: TGTGCCAGTAGTATCAGGACAGACGCGAACACCGGGGAGCTGTTTTTT
CDR3: CASSIRTDANTGELFF

length: 13
V: TRBV28
size: NA
D: NA
J: TRBJ1-2
DNA: TGTGCCAGCTGGACGGGGGGCAACTATGGCTACACCTTC
CDR3: CASWTGGNYGYTF

length: 11
V: TRBV5-1
size: many
D: NA
J: TRBJ2-5
DNA: TGCGCCAGCAGCAATGAGGAGACCCAGTACTTC
CDR3: CASSNEETQYF

length: 14
V: TRBV9
size: NA
D: TRBD1
J: TRBJ2-7
DNA: TGTGCCAGCAGCGTGGGACAGGGGGCATCTGAGCAGTACTTC
CDR3: CASSVGQGASEQYF

length: 15
V: TRBV6-1
size: many
D: TRBD1
J: TRBJ2-5
DNA: TGTGCCAGCAGCCGTCCGGGACAGGGGAGGGAGACCCAGTACTTC
CDR3: CASSRPGQGRETQYF

length: 15
V: TRBV3-1
size: many
D: NA
J: TRBJ2-5
DNA: TGTGCCAGCAGTCGGGGACCCCAGGGTGGCGAGACCCAGTACTTC
CDR3: CASSRGPQGGETQYF

length: 14
V: TRBV27
size: many
D: NA
J: TRBJ2-3
DNA: TGTGCCAGCAGGTACAGGATGAGCACAGATACGCAGTATTTT
CDR3: CASRYRMSTDTQYF

length: 13
V: TRBV20-1
size: many
D: NA
J: TRBJ2-1
DNA: TGCAGTGCTAACCGGGGCCCATCCAATGAGCAGTTCTTC
CDR3: CSANRGPSNEQFF

length: 13
V: TRBV13
size: NA
D: NA
J: TRBJ2-3
DNA: TGCGCCAGCAGCTTGCAGGGGGGCGATACGCAGTATTTT
CDR3: CASSLQGGDTQYF

length: 14
V: TRBV3-1
size: many
D: NA
J: TRBJ2-7
DNA: TGTGCCAGCAGCCTAGATCCCGGTCGGGTCGAGCAGTACTTC
CDR3: CASSLDPGRVEQYF

length: 12
V: TRBV28
size: many
D: TRBD1
J: TRBJ1-4
DNA: TGTGCCAGCACCCAGGGGGAGGAAAAACTGTTTTTT
CDR3: CASTQGEEKLFF

length: 11
V: TRBV29-1
size: many
D: NA
J: TRBJ1-1
DNA: TGCAGCGTTGTAGCCAGGATTGAAGCTTTCTTT
CDR3: CSVVARIEAFF

length: 14
V: TRBV12-3/TRBV12-4
size: many
D: NA
J: TRBJ2-7
DNA: TGTGCCAGCAGTTTGAGGGACGGGACCTACGAGCAGTACTTC
CDR3: CASSLRDGTYEQYF

length: 16
V: TRBV28
size: many
D: NA
J: TRBJ2-1
DNA: TGTGCCAGCAGCAGTAGCGGAGGGTTTGCCTACAATGAGCAGTTCTTC
CDR3: CASSSSGGFAYNEQFF